One sample yielded the 5 T cell receptor beta chains listed below, sequenced in a study of blood T cell repertoires in COVID-19. Measured with immunoSEQ multiplex PCR; TCRdb has only the in-frame clones, and not every one. Here the sample spans approximately 170,000 clones, more than 70% being singletons. Sequences were obtained from PBMCs or T cells enriched from blood (not recorded which). The receptors stem from a man aged 40-49 years who had recovered from COVID-19.

The V and J genes are TRBV3-1 (or the pseudogene TRBV3-2) and TRBJ1-2, with TRBD1 identical over 8 bases. This CDR3 has 18 amino acids. Germline CDR1 is LGHDT and CDR2 is YNNKEL (reference sequence). The ends lost 0 bases at V and 1 base at J; junction bases unmatched: 10. The CDR3 region is CASSQDLGTGTHNYGYTF. In DNA, the CDR3 is TGTGCCAGCAGCCAAGATCTGGGGACAGGCACTCATAACTATGGCTACACCTTC.

The chain recombines TRBV2 with TRBJ1-1, with 8 bases that match TRBD1. Germline V gene sequence: CDR1 SNHLY, CDR2 FYNNEI. V dropped 8 bases and J dropped 7; count of bases not matched to a gene: 3. CDR3 length equals 11 residues. The CDR3 DNA sequence: TGTGCCAGCGGGGGACAGGTTGAAGCTTTCTTT. It specifies CASGGQVEAFF.

The chain employs TRBV18 and TRBJ1-5, with 7 positions matching TRBD1. The V gene's germline CDR1 is KGHSH and CDR2 LQKENI. This CDR3 is built from 15 residues. After removal of 2 bases from V and 4 bases from J, the junction contained 5 bases not matched to a gene. CDR3 bases: TGTGCCAGCTCACCAGGGGACAGTGGTAATCAGCCCCAGCATTTT. Amino acid sequence: CASSPGDSGNQPQHF.

V is TRBV27 and J is TRBJ1-2; D not resolved. Germline CDR1 MNHEY, CDR2 SMNVEV (reference sequence). The CDR3 extends over 13 amino acids. Trimming left V 6 bases short and J 6 bases short, with 14 bases between. The CDR3 nucleotides are TGTGCCAGCAGAGACTCTCAGTGGAATGGCTACACCTTC. It codes for CASRDSQWNGYTF.

To note about this clone: In the same sample, other DNA sequences code for this CDR3. The chain has TRBV9 and TRBJ1-1; TRBD1 might be the D (6 bases). CDR3 length: 15 residues. CDR1 and CDR2 (germline): SGDLS, YYNGEE. Trimming removed 2 bases at V and 1 base at J, with 12 bases between. CDR3: CASSVVGGANTEAFF. The CDR3 DNA is TGTGCCAGCAGCGTGGTTGGGGGGGCGAACACTGAAGCTTTCTTT.